The 8 T cell receptor beta chains in this list originate from one sample, sequenced in a study of blood T cell repertoires in COVID-19. The protocol was immunoSEQ multiplex PCR, while the TCRdb copy is restricted to in-frame clones and leaves out a portion. The data contain 200,000 to 300,000 clones, 83% of them singletons. Sequencing was carried out using PBMCs or T cells enriched from blood (not recorded which). These receptor sequences come from a woman in her forties who had been exposed to COVID-19.

The genes are TRBV27 and TRBJ2-7, with 9 positions matching TRBD1. The CDR3 spans 14 residues. CDR1 is MNHEY, CDR2 SMNVEV, per germline (reference sequence). Trimming removed 2 bases from V and 7 bases from J; junction bases left unmatched: 6. The CDR3 DNA is TGTGCCAGCAGTTTACGACAGGGGGTGGGGGAGCAGTACTTC. It translates to CASSLRQGVGEQYF.

This chain connects TRBV10-1 to TRBJ1-5, with D possibly being TRBD1 (6 bases). Per germline, CDR1 WNHNN and CDR2 SYGVQD (reference sequence). The CDR3 is 16 residues long. Trimming took 7 bases from V and 0 from J, leaving 16 bases between them. In DNA, the CDR3 is TGCGCCAGCACCCGAGGAGGGGGGGATAGCAATCAGCCCCAGCATTTT. Amino acid sequence: CASTRGGGDSNQPQHF.

The chain is built from TRBV12-5 and TRBJ2-4, with D perhaps TRBD2 (5 bases). The CDR3 is 15 amino acids. Germline loops: CDR1 LGHNT, CDR2 FRNRAP. V was pared by 5 bases and J by 0 bases, with 11 bases between. The CDR3 coding sequence is TGTGCTAGTGGTCGCCCCGGGGTAGCCAAAAACATTCAGTACTTC. Translation: CASGRPGVAKNIQYF.

The V and J genes are TRBV6-5 and TRBJ1-1; tentative D call: TRBD1 (5 bases). V lost 7 bases to trimming and J lost 0 bases, with 6 bases between them. Germline V CDR1 and CDR2: MNHEY, SVGAGI. The CDR3 has 12 residues. The CDR3, as DNA: TGTGCCAGCAAACAGGTGAACACTGAAGCTTTCTTT. Encoded protein: CASKQVNTEAFF.

The chain combines TRBV18 with TRBJ2-1; possible D gene TRBD1, 5 bases. Germline CDR1 reads KGHSH; CDR2 reads LQKENI. This CDR3 region has 14 residues. Trimming left V 5 bases short and J 0 bases short, with 8 bases between. CDR3 nucleotides: TGTGCCAGCTCAGCGGACATCTCCTACAATGAGCAGTTCTTC. This translates into CASSADISYNEQFF.

The chain is built from TRBV6-5 and TRBJ2-2; 9 bases fit TRBD1. Germline assignment: CDR1 MNHEY and CDR2 SVGAGI. Trimming removed 6 bases from V and 4 bases from J; junction bases left unmatched: 6. The CDR3 length is 15 residues. In nucleotides, the CDR3 is TGTGCCAGCAGAAAACAGGGGGCGAGCACCGGGGAGCTGTTTTTT. It codes for CASRKQGASTGELFF.

This CDR3 is CASSSRTGFLAGELFF. DNA for the CDR3: TGTGCCAGCAGCTCGCGAACAGGGTTTTTGGCCGGGGAGCTGTTTTTT. The V gene is TRBV7-9, the J gene TRBJ2-2; possibly TRBD1 for D (6 bases). The CDR3 spans 16 residues. Trimming stripped 4 bases from V and 6 bases from J, with 18 bases between. Germline V lookup: CDR1 SEHNR, CDR2 FQNEAQ (reference sequence).

This chain uses TRBV5-4 with TRBJ1-6; D not certain. This CDR3 region has 12 residues. CDR1 is SGHNT, CDR2 YYREEE, per germline (reference sequence). The germline V and J ends were trimmed by 7 bases and 13 bases, with 15 bases remaining between them. CDR3 sequence: CASGQTNSPLHF. The CDR3 region has the DNA TGTGCCAGCGGGCAGACAAACTCCCCCCTCCACTTT.